The T cell receptor (beta chain) described here comes from a study of cytomegalovirus exposure and HLA in healthy donors. Study-wide context: Earlier, roughly 120 million unique TCR beta sequences were recovered from approximately 180 million T cells by an analysis.

The PCR used 60 Vbeta and 13 Jbeta primers. TCRdb's table, derived via immunoSEQ multiplex PCR, lists solely in-frame clones and lacks some. Counted here are about 110,000 clones, roughly 70% occurring once; the ten biggest clones make up about 9%. The junction had 3 bases not matched to a gene; V was cut back by 6 bases and J by 1 base. The germline V gene has CDR1 MGHDK and CDR2 SYGVNS. The CDR3 extends over 14 amino acids. The chain couples TRBV25-1 to TRBJ2-5, with 9 bases lining up with TRBD1. This sequence originates from a man between 25 and 39 years old in good health and CMV-seropositive. The sequenced sample consisted of PBMCs. The DNA for the CDR3 is TGTGCCAGCAGACCGGACAGGGGCCAAGAGACCCAGTACTTC. Translation gives CASRPDRGQETQYF.